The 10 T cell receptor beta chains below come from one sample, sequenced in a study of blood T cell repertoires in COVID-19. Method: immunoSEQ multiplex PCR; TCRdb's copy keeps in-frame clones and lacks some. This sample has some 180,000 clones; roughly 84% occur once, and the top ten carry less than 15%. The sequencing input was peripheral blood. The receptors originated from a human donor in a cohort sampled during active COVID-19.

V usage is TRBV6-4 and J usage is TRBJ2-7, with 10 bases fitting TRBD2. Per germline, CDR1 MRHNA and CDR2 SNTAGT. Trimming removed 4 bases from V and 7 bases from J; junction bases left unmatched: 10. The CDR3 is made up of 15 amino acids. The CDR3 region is CASSVFGLAVYEQYF. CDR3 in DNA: TGTGCCAGCAGTGTGTTCGGACTAGCGGTCTATGAGCAGTACTTC.

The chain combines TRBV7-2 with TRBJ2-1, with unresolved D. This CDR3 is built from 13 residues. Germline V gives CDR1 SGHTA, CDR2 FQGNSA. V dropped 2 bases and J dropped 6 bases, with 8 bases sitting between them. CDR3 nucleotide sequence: TGTGCCAGCAGCTTATCCGGGTTCAATGAGCAGTTCTTC. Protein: CASSLSGFNEQFF.

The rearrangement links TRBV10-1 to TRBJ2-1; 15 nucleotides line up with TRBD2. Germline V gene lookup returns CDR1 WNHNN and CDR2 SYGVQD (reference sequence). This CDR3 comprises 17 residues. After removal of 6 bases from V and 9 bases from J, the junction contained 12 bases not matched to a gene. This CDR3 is CASSGLAGGPNLGEQFF. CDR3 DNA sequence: TGCGCCAGCAGCGGACTAGCGGGAGGGCCGAACTTAGGTGAGCAGTTCTTC.

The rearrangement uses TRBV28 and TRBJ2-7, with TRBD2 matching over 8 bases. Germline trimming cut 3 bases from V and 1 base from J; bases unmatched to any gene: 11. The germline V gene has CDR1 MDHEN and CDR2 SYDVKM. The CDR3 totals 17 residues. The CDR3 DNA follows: TGTGCCAGCAGTTTCCACCACCTAGCGGGCCGATCCTACGAGCAGTACTTC. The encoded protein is CASSFHHLAGRSYEQYF.

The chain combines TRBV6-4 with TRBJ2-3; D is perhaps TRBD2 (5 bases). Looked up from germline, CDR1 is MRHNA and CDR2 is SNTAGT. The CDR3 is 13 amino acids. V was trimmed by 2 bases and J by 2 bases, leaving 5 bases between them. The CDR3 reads CASSDGLTDTQYF. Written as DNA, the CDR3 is TGTGCCAGCAGTGACGGACTCACAGATACGCAGTATTTT.

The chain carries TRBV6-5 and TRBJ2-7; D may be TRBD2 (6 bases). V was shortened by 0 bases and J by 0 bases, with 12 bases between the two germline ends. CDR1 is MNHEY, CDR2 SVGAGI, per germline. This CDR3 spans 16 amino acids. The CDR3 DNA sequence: TGTGCCAGCAGTTACTCCGGGGGTTTTACCTCCTACGAGCAGTACTTC. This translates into CASSYSGGFTSYEQYF.

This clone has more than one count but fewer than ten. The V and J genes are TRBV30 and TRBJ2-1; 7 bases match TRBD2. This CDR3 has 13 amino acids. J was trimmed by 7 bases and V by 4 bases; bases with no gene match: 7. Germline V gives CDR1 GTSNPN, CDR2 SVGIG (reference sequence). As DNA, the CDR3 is TGTGCCTGGACGTACGGGGGGAGGAATGAGCAGTTCTTC. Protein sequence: CAWTYGGRNEQFF.

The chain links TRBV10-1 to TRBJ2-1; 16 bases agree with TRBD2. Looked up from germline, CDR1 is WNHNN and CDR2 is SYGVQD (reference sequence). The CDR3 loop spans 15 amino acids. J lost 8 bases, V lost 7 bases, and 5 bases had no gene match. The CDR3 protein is CASTPGTSGRDEQFF. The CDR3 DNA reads TGCGCCAGCACCCCGGGGACTAGCGGGAGGGATGAGCAGTTCTTC.

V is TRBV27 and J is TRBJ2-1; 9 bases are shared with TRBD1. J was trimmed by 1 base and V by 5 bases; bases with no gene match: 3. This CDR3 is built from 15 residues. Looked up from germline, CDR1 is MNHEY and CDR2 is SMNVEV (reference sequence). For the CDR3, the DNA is TGTGCCAGCAGTCGTGACAGGGGGTCCTACAATGAGCAGTTCTTC. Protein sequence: CASSRDRGSYNEQFF.

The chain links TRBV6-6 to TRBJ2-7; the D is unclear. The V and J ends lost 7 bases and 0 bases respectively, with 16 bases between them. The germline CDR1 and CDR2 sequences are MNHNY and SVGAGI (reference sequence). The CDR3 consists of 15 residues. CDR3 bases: TGTGCCAGCACCCCAAAAGCGTTAAGCTCCTACGAGCAGTACTTC. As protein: CASTPKALSSYEQYF.